This T cell receptor beta chain was sequenced in a study of siplizumab effects on memory and regulatory T cells. Notes on the study in general: Mappable alloreactive CD4+ clones averaged about 74% Treg-derived with siplizumab versus around 27% in controls. For siplizumab cultures, the suppressive function of their proliferating Tregs was not confirmed. Memory cells seemed less diverse than naive T cells, which seemed major alloresponse contributors. Alloreactive sequences tracing back to unstimulated CD4+ memory cells were significantly reduced by siplizumab.

Profiled with immunoSEQ multiplex PCR; TCRdb holds only in-frame clones, not every one. The sample carries around 94,000 clones, about 90% recorded once. V gave up 5 bases and J gave up 5 bases, with 19 bases separating them. From germline, CDR1 is MDHEN and CDR2 SYDVKM. The CDR3 has 15 amino acids. This clone was found once. No antigen is known for it. Sequencing was done on a sample of CD4+ T cells sorted from blood. This TCR derives from a human donor in good health. V and J are TRBV28 and TRBJ2-7, with a possible D match to TRBD2 (5 bases). The CDR3 DNA reads TGTGCCAGCAGTGCGACCGGGATCCTACGGCACGAGCAGTACTTC. Its translation is CASSATGILRHEQYF.